This T cell receptor beta chain was obtained from a study of Ad26.COV2.S vaccination and SARS-CoV-2 variants. Treatment given: 19 received Ad26.COV2.S at low or high dose, single or two shots; about five received placebo; per-sample allocation not given. Sampling took place 63 days after the first vaccine or placebo injection. It was Wuhan-strain SARS-CoV-2 spike that the Ad26 vaccine vector expressed. About this clone: Its antigen is not known.

V lost 1 base, J lost 12 bases, and 20 bases lay in between. Per germline, CDR1 SGHRS and CDR2 YFSETQ. The length of the CDR3 is 15 residues. Overall study findings and caveats: Reported findings describe substantial breadth in spike-specific CD8+ and CD4+ T cell responses following vaccination.

TCRdb's table, derived via immunoSEQ multiplex PCR, lists solely in-frame clones and lacks some. Here the sample spans 400,000 to 450,000 clones, roughly 90% being singletons. The sample consisted of peripheral blood, taken in a trial of Ad26.COV2.S vaccine versus placebo. The gene calls are TRBV5-1 and TRBJ2-1; D is tentatively TRBD1 or TRBD2 (5 bases each). This clonotype originated in a person aged 18-60 years who received the Ad26.COV2.S COVID-19 vaccine or a placebo. Written as DNA, the CDR3 is TGCGCCAGCAGCTTGTTAGGACGGGATAAAGGGGTGCAGTTCTTC. Translating it yields CASSLLGRDKGVQFF.